Each of the 3 T cell receptor beta chains below was sequenced from the same sample in a study of cytomegalovirus exposure and HLA in healthy donors. The PCR had 60 Vbeta and 13 Jbeta primers. Data came from immunoSEQ multiplex PCR; TCRdb stores just in-frame clones and leaves some out. This sample yields 120,000 or so clones, of which 70% to 85% are seen a single time; around 3.5% belongs to the top ten. Sample: PBMCs. All receptors derive from a human donor in good health.

The chain uses TRBV19 and TRBJ2-5, with TRBD2 matching over 10 bases. The better agreement between TRBJ2-7 and the DNA end casts doubt on the J call. The CDR3 contains 14 residues. CDR1 LNHDA and CDR2 SQIVND come from the germline V gene (reference sequence). The CDR3: CASRVAGGSYEQYF. CDR3 DNA sequence: TGTGCCAGTAGGGTAGCGGGAGGTTCTTACGAGCAGTACTTC.

The chain joins TRBV29-1 to TRBJ2-5, with no clear D. V was cut by 5 bases and J by 1 base, with 11 bases left in between. The V gene's germline CDR1 is SQVTM and CDR2 ANQGSEA. The CDR3 has 13 residues. CDR3 sequence: CSVLVVPQETQYF. The CDR3 nucleotides are TGCAGCGTTCTTGTTGTCCCCCAAGAGACCCAGTACTTC.

The chain couples TRBV28 to TRBJ1-1; tentative D call: TRBD1 (5 bases). Germline V CDR1 and CDR2: MDHEN, SYDVKM. The CDR3 covers 13 residues. Trimming took off 3 bases at V and 9 bases at J, with 14 bases between the two ends. CDR3 protein: CASSLGQEGQAFF. CDR3 bases: TGTGCCAGCAGTTTGGGGCAGGAGGGCCAAGCTTTCTTT. The whole variable domain, remainder taken from reference TRBV28 and TRBJ1-1, is DVKVTQSSRYLVKRTGEKVFLECVQDMDHENMFWYRQDPGLGLRLIYFSYDVKMKEKGDIPEGYSVSREKKERFSLILESASTNQTSMYLCASSLGQEGQAFFGQGTRLTVV.